The source of this T cell receptor beta chain is a study of siplizumab effects on memory and regulatory T cells. The study, taken as a whole, reports: Siplizumab significantly brought down the alloreactive sequences that trace back to unstimulated CD4+ memory cells. A mean of approximately 69% of mappable alloreactive CD4+ clones were Treg-derived with siplizumab, compared with about 27% in controls. Memory cells seemed less diverse than naive T cells, which also seemed major contributors to the alloresponse.

V lost 6 bases to trimming and J lost 0 bases; unmatched junction nucleotides: 16. This CDR3 has 19 amino acids. The germline gives CDR1 WNHNN, CDR2 SYGVQD (reference sequence). On this clone itself: Its target is unknown.

The assay covered 75,000 to 100,000 TCR templates per sample. The assay was immunoSEQ multiplex PCR, and TCRdb's table has in-frame clones only and misses some. In the table there are 100,000 or so clones, about 93% of which are singletons. This TCR derives from a human donor in good health. The V gene is TRBV10-1, the J gene TRBJ2-3, with 9 positions matching TRBD2. Specimen: CD4+ T cells sorted from blood. CDR3 loop: CASSIVREGYCGSTDTQYF. The CDR3, as DNA: TGCGCCAGCAGCATAGTGCGGGAGGGCTATTGTGGGAGCACAGATACGCAGTATTTT.